These 9 T cell receptor beta chains originate from one sample sequenced in a study of T cell changes during pregnancy in multiple sclerosis. The data were produced by immunoSEQ multiplex PCR, yet TCRdb's version contains in-frame clones alone and is incomplete. Among tens of thousands of clones listed, 90% to 95% were seen once. The source material was peripheral blood, sampled after pregnancy. These receptors were taken from a female donor with multiple sclerosis, enrolled in a pregnancy study.

The chain has TRBV6-5 and TRBJ1-2, with TRBD1 matching 7 bases. V trimming: 0 bases; J trimming: 5 bases; junction bases outside the gene matches: 6. This CDR3 contains 15 residues. Germline V gene sequence: CDR1 MNHEY, CDR2 SVGAGI. CDR3 in DNA: TGTGCCAGCAGTTACTCTTTGGGACAGAGTTATGGCTACACCTTC. Translating it yields CASSYSLGQSYGYTF.

The chain couples TRBV6-1 to TRBJ2-2; 9 bases line up with TRBD1. The CDR3 is 15 residues long. The germline CDR1 and CDR2 sequences are MNHNS and SASEGT. Trimming took 11 bases from V and 4 from J; bases not matched to a gene: 11. CDR3 in amino acids: CACPGTGFSTGELFF. CDR3 coding DNA: TGTGCCTGCCCCGGGACAGGGTTTTCCACCGGGGAGCTGTTTTTT.

The rearrangement joins TRBV19 to TRBJ1-1; 7 positions agree with TRBD1. This CDR3 region has 15 residues. The V and J ends lost 5 bases and 1 base, in that order; junction bases with no gene match: 7. From germline, CDR1 is LNHDA and CDR2 SQIVND (reference sequence). In DNA form, the CDR3 reads TGTGCCAGTAGTGGACAGGACAGATCGAACACTGAAGCTTTCTTT. This codes for CASSGQDRSNTEAFF. The whole variable domain, remainder taken from reference TRBV19 and TRBJ1-1, is DGGITQSPKYLFRKEGQNVTLSCEQNLNHDAMYWYRQDPGQGLRLIYYSQIVNDFQKGDIAEGYSVSREKKESFPLTVTSAQKNPTAFYLCASSGQDRSNTEAFFGQGTRLTVV.

The rearrangement uses TRBV11-2 and TRBJ2-1; 12 bases are a match to TRBD2. The CDR3 runs 15 residues. Germline CDR1 and CDR2: SGHAT and FQNNGV. Trimming took 6 bases from V and 9 from J; bases not matched to a gene: 9. The CDR3 spells CASSWLAGGDGEQFF. In DNA, the CDR3 is TGTGCCAGCAGTTGGCTAGCGGGGGGGGATGGTGAGCAGTTCTTC.

Written as DNA, the CDR3 is TGTGCCAGCAACGCCCAGGGTTCTAACTATGGCTACACCTTC. This encodes CASNAQGSNYGYTF. This chain connects TRBV7-2 to TRBJ1-2; the D gene is possibly TRBD1 (5 bases). From germline, CDR1 is SGHTA and CDR2 FQGNSA. The CDR3 has 14 residues. The germline V and J ends were trimmed by 7 bases and 0 bases, with 12 bases remaining between them.

The rearrangement links TRBV5-1 to TRBJ1-3; D gene uncertain. CDR1 and CDR2 from the germline V gene are SGHRS and YFSETQ. V was cut by 0 bases and J by 2 bases, with 9 bases left in between. The length of the CDR3 is 15 residues. The CDR3 loop is CASSLAGGTGNTIYF. In DNA form, the CDR3 reads TGCGCCAGCAGCTTGGCGGGAGGGACTGGAAACACCATATATTTT.

This clone was detected once. This rearrangement joins TRBV9 to TRBJ2-1; 8 positions agree with TRBD2. Losses at the gene ends were 0 bases for V and 9 bases for J; bases not matched to a gene: 8. Germline V lookup: CDR1 SGDLS, CDR2 YYNGEE. CDR3 length: 15 amino acids. The CDR3 nucleotides are TGTGCCAGCAGCGTAGCGGGAGGGCCAAACAGTGAGCAGTTCTTC. This gives the protein CASSVAGGPNSEQFF.

V is TRBV5-1 and J is TRBJ2-7; tentative D call: TRBD1 (6 bases). V was pared by 1 base and J by 2 bases, with 10 bases between. There are 14 residues in the CDR3. The germline CDR1 and CDR2 sequences are SGHRS and YFSETQ. Here the CDR3 DNA reads TGCGCCAGCAGCTTGACAGGGCCGCCCTACGAGCAGTACTTC. Its translation: CASSLTGPPYEQYF.

The rearrangement uses TRBV28 and TRBJ1-5, with TRBD1 identical over 7 bases. Germline CDR1 and CDR2: MDHEN and SYDVKM. Losses at the gene ends were 6 bases for V and 9 bases for J; bases not matched to a gene: 11. CDR3 length: 14 amino acids. The CDR3 nucleotides are TGTGCCAGCAGCCTGGACAGGTCAGGCGTGCCCCAGCATTTT. Protein product: CASSLDRSGVPQHF. The full variable domain, rest sourced from reference TRBV28 and TRBJ1-5, is DVKVTQSSRYLVKRTGEKVFLECVQDMDHENMFWYRQDPGLGLRLIYFSYDVKMKEKGDIPEGYSVSREKKERFSLILESASTNQTSMYLCASSLDRSGVPQHFGDGTRLSIL.